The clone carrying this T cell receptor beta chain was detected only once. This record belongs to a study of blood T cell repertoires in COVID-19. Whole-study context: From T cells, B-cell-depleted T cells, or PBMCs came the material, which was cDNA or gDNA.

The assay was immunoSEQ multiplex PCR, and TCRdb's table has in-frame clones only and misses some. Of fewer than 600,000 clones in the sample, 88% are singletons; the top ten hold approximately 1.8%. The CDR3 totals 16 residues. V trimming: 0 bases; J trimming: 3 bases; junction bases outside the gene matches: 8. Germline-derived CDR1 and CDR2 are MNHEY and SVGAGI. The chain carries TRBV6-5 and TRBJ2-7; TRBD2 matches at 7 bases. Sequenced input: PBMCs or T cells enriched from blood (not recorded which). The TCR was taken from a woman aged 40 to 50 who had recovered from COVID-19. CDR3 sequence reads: CASSYSDRGDYYEQYF. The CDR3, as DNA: TGTGCCAGCAGTTACTCGGACCGGGGGGACTACTACGAGCAGTACTTC.